This T cell receptor (beta chain) was identified during a study of blood T cells in healthy people across ages. Study-level results: Diversity of TCR beta correlated strongly with naive T cell percentage. For the donors, CMV status was unknown and possibly confounded expanded clonotype changes.

Comment on this clonotype: Its antigen is not known.

CDR1 PRHDT and CDR2 FYEKMQ come from the germline V gene (reference sequence). The CDR3 contains 16 residues. The use of a sample-barcoded 5' primer and a J-beta primer mix characterized a second PCR of about 7 to 12 cycles. Every single cDNA molecule received a tag from a template-switch adaptor with 12 random nucleotides. MiXCR, applied by TCRdb to the 5' RACE reads, yields one record per CDR3 protein. The sample holds around 1,500,000 distinct CDR3 sequences, 40% to 50% seen once. This clonotype originated in a woman in her late teens or twenties in good health. The gene calls are TRBV13 and TRBJ2-1, with D unclear. The J call is uncertain, as TRBJ2-7 better fits the DNA end. Sequences were obtained from blood. The DNA of the CDR3 is TGTGCCAGCAGCCCCTCGGACCGCTTAACCTACAATGAGCAGTACTTC. Protein: CASSPSDRLTYNEQYF.